The rows below give T cell receptor beta chains drawn from one sample of a study of blood T cell repertoires in COVID-19. Generated by immunoSEQ multiplex PCR, the TCRdb table keeps only in-frame clones and is missing some. The table shows approximately 7,800 clones, with about 82% occurring only once. The sample consisted of peripheral blood. All receptors derive from a woman aged 60-75 years with active COVID-19. Both conserved end residues are part of each CDR3. The D gene is left open where the match is weak.

J,D,V,CDR3,DNA
TRBJ2-1,TRBD2,TRBV27,CASSLLAGGYNEQFF,TGTGCCAGCAGTTTATTGGCGGGGGGGTACAATGAGCAGTTCTTC
TRBJ2-1,TRBD2,TRBV2,CASSEPRGGGLVVNEQFF,TGTGCCAGCAGTGAACCCAGGGGCGGGGGGCTCGTTGTCAATGAGCAGTTCTTC
TRBJ1-2,-,TRBV7-2,CASSLGPFRAPYGYTF,TGTGCCAGCAGCTTAGGCCCGTTTCGAGCACCCTATGGCTACACCTTC
TRBJ2-2,TRBD2,TRBV10-3,CAIGGSGRGDTGELFF,TGTGCCATCGGCGGGTCAGGCCGGGGGGACACCGGGGAGCTGTTTTTT
TRBJ1-1,-,TRBV28,CASSREGGWEAFF,TGTGCCAGCAGCCGGGAGGGGGGCTGGGAAGCTTTCTTT
TRBJ2-6,-,TRBV4-2,CASSQAGSGANVLTF,TGTGCCAGCAGCCAAGCAGGGTCTGGGGCCAACGTCCTGACTTTC
TRBJ1-1,TRBD1,TRBV7-8,CASSIGPGQGPNTEAFF,TGTGCCAGCAGCATAGGCCCGGGACAGGGGCCCAACACTGAAGCTTTCTTT
TRBJ1-1,-,TRBV12-5,CASAEEVRTEAFF,TGTGCTAGTGCCGAGGAGGTACGGACTGAAGCTTTCTTT
TRBJ2-1,-,TRBV5-3,CARSIQQGHEQFF,TGTGCCAGAAGCATTCAACAGGGTCATGAGCAGTTCTTC
TRBJ2-5,TRBD2,TRBV7-2,CASSLALAGGRQETQYF,TGTGCCAGCAGCCTAGCGTTGGCGGGGGGGCGCCAAGAGACCCAGTACTTC
TRBJ2-7,-,TRBV27,CASSHRDTFSYEQYF,TGTGCCAGCAGCCACCGGGACACGTTCTCCTACGAGCAGTACTTC